These 11 T cell receptor beta chains were all obtained from the same sample, sequenced in a study of response to subunit inactivated influenza vaccine. TCRdb recomputed calls from the RT-PCR reads with MiXCR, one row per CDR3 protein. The table has 500,000 to 550,000 distinct CDR3 sequences, under 8.5% seen once. The material sequenced was PBMCs from blood, taken 23 to 25 months after vaccination. These receptors all come from a man aged 50 to 69 who received an inactivated influenza vaccine.

Many counts were recorded for this clonotype. The V call is TRBV7-2, the J call TRBJ2-2, with D perhaps TRBD1 (5 bases). Germline CDR1 reads SGHTA; CDR2 reads FQGNSA. This CDR3 spans 14 amino acids. Deletions cut 1 base from V and 4 bases from J, with 7 bases between. The CDR3 region has the DNA TGTGCCAGCAGCTTAGGCGACAGCACCGGGGAGCTGTTTTTT. This sequence encodes CASSLGDSTGELFF.

The gene calls are TRBV6-1 and TRBJ1-2; a possible D gene is TRBD1 (6 bases). The CDR3 contains 14 residues. Germline CDR1 MNHNS, CDR2 SASEGT. The V and J ends lost 2 bases and 3 bases respectively, with 10 bases between them. The CDR3 protein is CASSELGQYYGYTF. The CDR3 DNA reads TGTGCCAGCAGTGAATTGGGACAATACTATGGCTACACCTTC.

With regard to this clonotype: The junction differs from germline at one of its ends, possibly a read error. V gene TRBV29-1 combines with J gene TRBJ2-2, with 7 bases that match TRBD1. Germline values: CDR1 SQVTM, CDR2 ANQGSEA. The CDR3 loop spans 14 amino acids. The CDR3 DNA reads as TGCAGCGCCATACACAGGGGTTCCACCTGGGAGCTGTTTTTT. Translation: CSAIHRGSTWELFF.

This clonotype was recorded many times. The chain combines TRBV5-6 with TRBJ1-1; no clear D gene. The CDR3 consists of 15 residues. Germline CDR1 and CDR2: SGHDT and YYEEEE. V lost 2 bases and J 6 bases, leaving 17 bases between the germline ends. CDR3 residues: CASSFPNTGSSEAFF. Here the CDR3 DNA reads TGTGCCAGCAGCTTTCCAAATACGGGGTCCTCTGAAGCTTTCTTT. The whole variable domain, filled in from reference TRBV5-6 and TRBJ1-1, reads DAGVTQSPTHLIKTRGQQVTLRCSPKSGHDTVSWYQQALGQGPQFIFQYYEEEERQRGNFPDRFSGHQFPNYSSELNVNALLLGDSALYLCASSFPNTGSSEAFFGQGTRLTVV.

This clonotype was observed a handful of times. The V call is TRBV20-1, the J call TRBJ1-2; a possible D gene is TRBD1 (6 bases). This CDR3 is built from 13 residues. CDR1 and CDR2 from the germline V gene are DFQATT and SNEGSKA (reference sequence). Trimming shortened V by 3 bases and J by 4 bases, and 12 bases separated the two germline ends. CDR3 coding DNA: TGCAGTGCTAGGGGTGACAGGAGCTATGGCTACACCTTC. Residues: CSARGDRSYGYTF.

This clonotype was recorded at least ten times. The chain has TRBV25-1 and TRBJ2-5; unclear D gene. Deletions cut 1 base from V and 3 bases from J, with 12 bases between. Germline assignment: CDR1 MGHDK and CDR2 SYGVNS. This CDR3 contains 15 residues. The CDR3 coding sequence is TGTGCCAGCAGTGAATTACGGAACGCCGAAGAGACCCAGTACTTC. Translation gives CASSELRNAEETQYF.

The chain recombines TRBV18 with TRBJ2-7, with 8 bases aligning to TRBD2. The ends lost 3 bases at V and 3 bases at J; junction bases unmatched: 10. The CDR3 is 16 residues long. The germline V gene has CDR1 KGHSH and CDR2 LQKENI. The chain's CDR3 is CASSPTRGSGDYEQYF. The DNA for the CDR3 is TGTGCCAGCTCACCTACTCGGGGTAGCGGGGACTACGAGCAGTACTTC.

Only a few counts were recorded for this clonotype. This rearrangement joins TRBV20-1 to TRBJ1-2, with 11 bases that match TRBD1. The CDR3 sequence is 13 residues long. V lost 5 bases and J lost 3; bases outside the gene matches: 2. Looked up from germline, CDR1 is DFQATT and CDR2 is SNEGSKA (reference sequence). The CDR3 region has the DNA TGCAGTGCTGTGGGACAGGGGGACTATGGCTACACCTTC. It translates to CSAVGQGDYGYTF.

Only a few counts were recorded for this clonotype. The J gene is TRBJ2-5, the V gene TRBV27; D may correspond to TRBD1 or TRBD2 (6 bases each). The CDR3 is 15 residues long. Germline values: CDR1 MNHEY, CDR2 SMNVEV (reference sequence). V lost 9 bases, J lost 5 bases, and 22 bases lay in between. CDR3 amino acids: CASQTGGPSGETQYF. The CDR3 region has the DNA TGTGCCAGTCAGACAGGAGGGCCTTCCGGGGAGACCCAGTACTTC.

This clonotype has more than one count but fewer than ten. J is TRBJ2-3 and V is TRBV7-2; 9 nucleotides agree with TRBD1. V lost 5 bases, J lost 6 bases, and 6 bases stayed unmatched. Germline lookup yields CDR1 SGHTA and CDR2 FQGNSA. The length of the CDR3 is 14 residues. The CDR3 sequence is CASSRDRALDTQYF. The CDR3 coding sequence is TGTGCCAGCAGCCGGGACAGGGCTTTGGATACGCAGTATTTT. The full variable domain, with the rest looked up from reference TRBV7-2 and TRBJ2-3, is GAGVSQSPSNKVTEKGKDVELRCDPISGHTALYWYRQSLGQGLEFLIYFQGNSAPDKSGLPSDRFSAERTGGSVSTLTIQRTQQEDSAVYLCASSRDRALDTQYFGPGTRLTVL.

This clonotype was observed once. The chain couples TRBV24-1 to TRBJ1-5; 7 bases fit TRBD1. This CDR3 has 16 residues. From germline, CDR1 is KGHDR and CDR2 SFDVKD. Losses at the gene ends were 3 bases for V and 2 bases for J; bases not matched to a gene: 6. Written as DNA, the CDR3 is TGTGCCACCAGTGATCCCACAGGGGATGGCAATCAGCCCCAGCATTTT. Its protein is CATSDPTGDGNQPQHF.